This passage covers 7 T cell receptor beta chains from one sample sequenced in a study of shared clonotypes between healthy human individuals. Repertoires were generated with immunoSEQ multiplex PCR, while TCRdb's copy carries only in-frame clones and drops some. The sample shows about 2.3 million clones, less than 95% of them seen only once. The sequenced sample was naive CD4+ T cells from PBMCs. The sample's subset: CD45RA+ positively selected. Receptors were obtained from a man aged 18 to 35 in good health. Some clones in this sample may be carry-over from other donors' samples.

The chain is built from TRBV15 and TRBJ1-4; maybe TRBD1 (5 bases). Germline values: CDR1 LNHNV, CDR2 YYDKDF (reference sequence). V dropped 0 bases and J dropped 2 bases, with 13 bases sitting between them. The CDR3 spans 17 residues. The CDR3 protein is CATSRDLSGGTNEKLFF. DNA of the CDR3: TGTGCCACCAGCAGAGATCTTTCGGGGGGGACTAATGAAAAACTGTTTTTT.

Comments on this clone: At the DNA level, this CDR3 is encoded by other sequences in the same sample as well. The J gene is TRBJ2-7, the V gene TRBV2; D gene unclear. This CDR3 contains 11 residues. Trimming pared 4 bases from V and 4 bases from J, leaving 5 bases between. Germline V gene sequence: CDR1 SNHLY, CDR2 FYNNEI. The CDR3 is CASSAAYEQYF. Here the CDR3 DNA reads TGTGCCAGCAGTGCGGCTTACGAGCAGTACTTC. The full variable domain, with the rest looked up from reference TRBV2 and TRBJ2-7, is EPEVTQTPSHQVTQMGQEVILRCVPISNHLYFYWYRQILGQKVEFLVSFYNNEISEKSEIFDDQFSVERPDGSNFTLKIRSTKLEDSAMYFCASSAAYEQYFGPGTRLTVT.

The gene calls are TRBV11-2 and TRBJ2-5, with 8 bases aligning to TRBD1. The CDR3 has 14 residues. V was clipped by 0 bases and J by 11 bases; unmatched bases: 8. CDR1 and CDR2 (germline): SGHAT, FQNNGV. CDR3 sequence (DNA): TGTGCCAGCAGCTTAGACAGGGGGCTGGGGGAGCAGTACTTC. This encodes CASSLDRGLGEQYF.

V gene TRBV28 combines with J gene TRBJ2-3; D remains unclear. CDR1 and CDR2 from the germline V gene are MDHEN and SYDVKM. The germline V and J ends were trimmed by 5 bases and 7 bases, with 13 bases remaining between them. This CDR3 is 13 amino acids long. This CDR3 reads CASSTLSTNTQYF. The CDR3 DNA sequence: TGTGCCAGCAGTACCCTGTCCACGAATACGCAGTATTTT.

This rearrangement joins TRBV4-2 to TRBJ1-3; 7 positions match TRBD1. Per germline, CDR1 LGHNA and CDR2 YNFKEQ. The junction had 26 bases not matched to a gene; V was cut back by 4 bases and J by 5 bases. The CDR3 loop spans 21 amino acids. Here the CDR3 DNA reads TGTGCCAGCAGCCCAGGAATGACGGGGGGACAGAGGCCCCGAGAGAGAAACACCATATATTTT. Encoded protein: CASSPGMTGGQRPRERNTIYF.

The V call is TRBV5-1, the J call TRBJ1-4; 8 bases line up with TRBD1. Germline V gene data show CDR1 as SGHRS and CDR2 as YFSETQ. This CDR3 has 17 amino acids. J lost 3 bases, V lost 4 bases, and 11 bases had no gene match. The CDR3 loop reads CASSPIRTGRSNEKLFF. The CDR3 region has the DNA TGCGCCAGCAGCCCCATAAGGACAGGGAGATCTAATGAAAAACTGTTTTTT.

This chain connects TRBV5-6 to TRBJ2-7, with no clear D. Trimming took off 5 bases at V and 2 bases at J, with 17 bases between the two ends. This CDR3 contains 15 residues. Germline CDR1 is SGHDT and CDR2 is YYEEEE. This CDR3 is CASRSGLASPYEQYF. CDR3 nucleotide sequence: TGTGCCAGCAGGTCCGGTTTAGCCTCCCCCTACGAGCAGTACTTC. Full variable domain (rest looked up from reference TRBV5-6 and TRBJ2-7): DAGVTQSPTHLIKTRGQQVTLRCSPKSGHDTVSWYQQALGQGPQFIFQYYEEEERQRGNFPDRFSGHQFPNYSSELNVNALLLGDSALYLCASRSGLASPYEQYFGPGTRLTVT.